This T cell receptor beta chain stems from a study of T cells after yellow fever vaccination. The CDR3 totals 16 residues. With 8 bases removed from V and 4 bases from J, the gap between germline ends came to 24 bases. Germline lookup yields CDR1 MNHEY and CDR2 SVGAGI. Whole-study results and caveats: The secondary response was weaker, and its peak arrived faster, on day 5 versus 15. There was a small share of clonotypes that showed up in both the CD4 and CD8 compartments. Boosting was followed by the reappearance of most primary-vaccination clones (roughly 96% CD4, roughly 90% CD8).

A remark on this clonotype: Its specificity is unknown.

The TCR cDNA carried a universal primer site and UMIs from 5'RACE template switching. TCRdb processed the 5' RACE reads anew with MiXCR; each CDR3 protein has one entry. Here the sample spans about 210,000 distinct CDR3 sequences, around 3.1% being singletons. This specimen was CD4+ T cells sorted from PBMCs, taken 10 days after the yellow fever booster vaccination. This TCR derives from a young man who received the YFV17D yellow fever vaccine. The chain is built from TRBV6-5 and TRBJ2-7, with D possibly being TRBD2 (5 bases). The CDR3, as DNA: TGTGCCAGCGTCCCGTTCGGAGGCGCCCGTCAATACGAGCAGTACGTC. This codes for CASVPFGGARQYEQYV.